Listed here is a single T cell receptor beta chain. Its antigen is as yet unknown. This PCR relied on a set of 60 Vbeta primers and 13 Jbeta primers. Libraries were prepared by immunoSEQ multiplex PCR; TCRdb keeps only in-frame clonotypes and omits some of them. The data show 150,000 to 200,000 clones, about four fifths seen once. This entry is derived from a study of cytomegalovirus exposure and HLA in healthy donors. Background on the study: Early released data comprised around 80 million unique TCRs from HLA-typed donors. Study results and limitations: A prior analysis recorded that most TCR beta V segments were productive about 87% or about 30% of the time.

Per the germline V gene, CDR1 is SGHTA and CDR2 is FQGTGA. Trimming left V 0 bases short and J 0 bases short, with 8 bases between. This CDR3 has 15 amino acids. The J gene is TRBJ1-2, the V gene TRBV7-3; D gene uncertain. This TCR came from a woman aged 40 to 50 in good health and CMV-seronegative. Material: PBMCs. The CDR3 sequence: CASSLTSGPNYGYTF. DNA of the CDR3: TGTGCCAGCAGCTTAACCAGCGGACCTAACTATGGCTACACCTTC.